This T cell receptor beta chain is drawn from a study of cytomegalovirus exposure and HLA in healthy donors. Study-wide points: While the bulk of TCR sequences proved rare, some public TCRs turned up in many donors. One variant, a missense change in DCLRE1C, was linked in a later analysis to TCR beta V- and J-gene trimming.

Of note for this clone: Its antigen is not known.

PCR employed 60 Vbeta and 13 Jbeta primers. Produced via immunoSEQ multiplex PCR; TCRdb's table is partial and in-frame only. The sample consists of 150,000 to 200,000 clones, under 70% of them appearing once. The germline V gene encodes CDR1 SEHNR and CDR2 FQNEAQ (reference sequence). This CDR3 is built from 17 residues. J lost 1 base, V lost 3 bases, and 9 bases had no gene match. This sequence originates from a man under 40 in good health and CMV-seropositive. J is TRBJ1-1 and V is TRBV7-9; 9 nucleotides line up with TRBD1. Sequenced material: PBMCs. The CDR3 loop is CASSLTGQGSRNTEAFF. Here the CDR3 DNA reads TGTGCCAGCAGCTTGACGGGACAGGGATCTCGGAACACTGAAGCTTTCTTT.